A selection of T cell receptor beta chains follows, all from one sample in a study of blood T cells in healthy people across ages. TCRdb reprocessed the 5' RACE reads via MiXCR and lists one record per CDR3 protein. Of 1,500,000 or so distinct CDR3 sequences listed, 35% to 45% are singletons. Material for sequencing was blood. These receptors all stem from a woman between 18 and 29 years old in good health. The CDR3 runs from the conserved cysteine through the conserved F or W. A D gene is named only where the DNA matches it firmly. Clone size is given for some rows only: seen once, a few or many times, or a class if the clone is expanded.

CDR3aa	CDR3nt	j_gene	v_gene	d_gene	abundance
CAAGFPSSYEQYF	TGTGCCGCGGGGTTCCCTAGCTCCTACGAGCAGTACTTC	TRBJ2-7	TRBV6-5	NA	few
CASSRWRGANEQFF	TGTGCCAGCAGCCGTTGGCGGGGGGCAAATGAGCAGTTCTTC	TRBJ2-1	TRBV12-3/TRBV12-4	TRBD2	NA
CSVSGLFNQPQHF	TGCAGCGTGAGCGGACTGTTTAATCAGCCCCAGCATTTT	TRBJ1-5	TRBV29-1	NA	few
CASSERAGGADTQYF	TGTGCCAGCAGTGAAAGGGCGGGGGGAGCGGATACGCAGTATTTT	TRBJ2-3	TRBV6-1	TRBD2	few
CSARDKAEAFF	TGCAGTGCTAGAGATAAGGCTGAAGCTTTCTTT	TRBJ1-1	TRBV20-1	NA	few
CASSQEWAGGNTDTQYF	TGTGCCAGCAGCCAAGAATGGGCGGGAGGGAATACAGATACGCAGTATTTT	TRBJ2-3	TRBV4-2	TRBD2	NA
CASREQGLSYEQYF	TGCGCCAGCAGAGAGCAGGGCCTCTCCTACGAGCAGTACTTC	TRBJ2-7	TRBV5-1	NA	few
CASSQGGTVNEQFF	TGTGCCAGCAGTCAGGGAGGGACAGTCAATGAGCAGTTCTTC	TRBJ2-1	TRBV11-3	NA	few
CSARPIADRPNYGYTF	TGCAGTGCTAGACCTATCGCTGACAGGCCTAACTATGGCTACACCTTC	TRBJ1-2	TRBV20-1	NA	NA
CASSVWMNTEAFF	TGTGCCAGCAGCGTCTGGATGAACACTGAAGCTTTCTTT	TRBJ1-1	TRBV7-3	NA	NA
CSVEQGYAFF	TGCAGCGTTGAACAGGGGTATGCTTTCTTT	TRBJ1-1	TRBV29-1	NA	few
CASSYSPSGRVPSYNEQYF	TGTGCCAGCAGTTACTCCCCTAGCGGGAGGGTCCCATCCTACAATGAGCAGTACTTC	TRBJ2-7	TRBV6-2/TRBV6-3	TRBD2	NA
CASNLGQGMSYEQYF	TGTGCTAGCAACCTGGGACAGGGTATGTCCTACGAGCAGTACTTC	TRBJ2-7	TRBV2	TRBD1	few
CASSWGLAGVADTQYF	TGCGCCAGCAGCTGGGGACTAGCGGGAGTCGCAGATACGCAGTATTTT	TRBJ2-3	TRBV5-1	TRBD2	NA
CSAGGGTGADTQYF	TGCAGTGCTGGGGGGGGGACAGGGGCAGATACGCAGTATTTT	TRBJ2-3	TRBV20-1	TRBD1	NA
CAGSYQGTGCYTF	TGTGCCGGCAGTTACCAAGGGACAGGGTGCTACACCTTC	TRBJ1-2	TRBV6-8	TRBD1	NA
CSARRILAQSYNEQFF	TGCAGTGCTAGACGCATACTAGCGCAGTCCTACAATGAGCAGTTCTTC	TRBJ2-1	TRBV20-1	TRBD2	few
CASNYDGHSGANVLTF	TGTGCCAGCAACTATGACGGACACTCTGGGGCCAACGTCCTGACTTTC	TRBJ2-6	TRBV6-2/TRBV6-3	NA	NA
CASSSTLRVKYF	TGTGCCAGCAGTTCCACCCTCAGGGTCAAGTACTTC	TRBJ2-4	TRBV6-5	NA	NA
CASSLLGTAARRGYTF	TGTGCCAGCAGTCTACTCGGGACAGCTGCTCGCCGGGGCTACACCTTC	TRBJ1-2	TRBV27	TRBD1	few
CASSAERDTEAFF	TGTGCCAGCAGTGCTGAGCGGGACACTGAAGCTTTCTTT	TRBJ1-1	TRBV2	NA	NA
CASSLGLAGEQETQYF	TGTGCCAGCAGCTTAGGACTAGCGGGTGAACAAGAGACCCAGTACTTC	TRBJ2-5	TRBV7-9	TRBD2	NA
CASRHRGDSQPQHF	TGTGCCAGCAGGCACAGGGGGGACAGTCAGCCCCAGCATTTT	TRBJ1-5	TRBV2	TRBD1	few
CASRVLGTGKETQYF	TGTGCCAGCAGAGTCCTCGGGACAGGGAAGGAGACCCAGTACTTC	TRBJ2-5	TRBV27	TRBD1	NA
CSANKDSRTDTQYF	TGCAGTGCTAATAAGGACTCCAGAACAGATACGCAGTATTTT	TRBJ2-3	TRBV20-1	NA	NA
CASSSGTGNNPYGYTF	TGTGCCAGCAGCTCTGGGACAGGGAACAACCCCTATGGCTACACCTTC	TRBJ1-2	TRBV13	TRBD1	NA
CASSYSIGGGYNEQLF	TGTGCCAGCAGTTACTCGATCGGGGGAGGGTACAATGAGCAGTTATTC	TRBJ2-1	TRBV6-2/TRBV6-3	TRBD2	NA
CASSLAKGVSNEKLFF	TGTGCCAGCAGCTTAGCTAAAGGGGTATCTAATGAAAAACTGTTTTTT	TRBJ1-4	TRBV7-2	NA	few
CASSTDRRNTEAFF	TGTGCCAGCAGTACCGACAGGCGGAACACTGAAGCTTTCTTT	TRBJ1-1	TRBV2	NA	NA
CASSLTPGQGARDGYTF	TGTGCCAGCAGCTTAACCCCGGGACAGGGGGCGAGGGATGGCTACACCTTC	TRBJ1-2	TRBV7-2	TRBD1	NA
CASSSLTGTGSYEQFF	TGTGCCAGCAGTTCTCTAACCGGGACAGGGTCTTATGAGCAGTTCTTC	TRBJ2-1	TRBV6-5	TRBD1	NA
CASSQHVSGGNQETQYF	TGTGCCAGCAGCCAACATGTAAGCGGGGGCAACCAAGAGACCCAGTACTTC	TRBJ2-5	TRBV3-1	TRBD2	NA
CASRPVGTPMGEQYF	TGTGCCAGCAGACCGGTCGGGACACCGATGGGAGAGCAGTACTTC	TRBJ2-7	TRBV12-3/TRBV12-4	NA	NA
CASSLSILAYEQYF	TGTGCCAGCAGTCTGAGTATATTGGCCTACGAGCAGTACTTC	TRBJ2-7	TRBV27	NA	NA
CSATLAGVSDTQYF	TGCAGTGCTACTCTAGCGGGAGTTTCGGATACGCAGTATTTT	TRBJ2-3	TRBV20-1	TRBD2	NA
CTSSLIGRGILSDEQYF	TGTACCAGCAGCCTTATCGGACGGGGGATCCTCTCAGATGAGCAGTACTTC	TRBJ2-5	TRBV6-2/TRBV6-3	NA	NA
CASRERGVTEAFF	TGCGCCAGCAGGGAAAGGGGAGTCACTGAAGCTTTCTTT	TRBJ1-1	TRBV10-2	NA	NA
CASTEPLANADTQYF	TGTGCCAGCACTGAACCTTTAGCGAACGCAGATACGCAGTATTTT	TRBJ2-3	TRBV7-9	NA	NA
CASSPPGFSGANVLTF	TGTGCCAGCAGCCCGCCGGGTTTCTCTGGGGCCAACGTCCTGACTTTC	TRBJ2-6	TRBV3-1	NA	few
CSARERAQSSYEQYF	TGCAGTGCTAGAGAGCGCGCCCAGAGCTCCTACGAGCAGTACTTC	TRBJ2-7	TRBV20-1	NA	few
CASSNRASTDTQYF	TGTGCCAGCAGCAACCGGGCATCCACAGATACGCAGTATTTT	TRBJ2-3	TRBV7-2	NA	NA
CASSGLGEGQYF	TGTGCCAGCAGTGGACTAGGAGAGGGGCAGTATTTT	TRBJ2-3	TRBV6-1	NA	once
CASSLRFRDRGKSNEQVF	TGTGCCAGCAGCCTCCGTTTCCGGGACAGGGGGAAAAGCAATGAGCAGGTCTTC	TRBJ2-1	TRBV7-6	TRBD1	NA